The entry below gives a single T cell receptor (beta chain) sequence along with its context. No antigen is known for it. Starting material for each TCR library was about 3.5 ug of total RNA. TCRdb processed the 5' RACE reads again and assigns one entry to each CDR3 protein, with no DNA. Recorded here are 400,000 to 500,000 distinct CDR3 sequences; the top ten clones represent 2% to 2.5%. The data belong to a study of monozygotic twins with inflammatory bowel disease. Overall study findings and caveats: Compared with healthy twins, IBD patients shared fewer clonotypes with others, especially with disease activity.

Donors each gave roughly 2.5 ml of blood. CDR1 is SGHRS and CDR2 is YFSETQ in the germline V gene. The CDR3 extends over 13 amino acids. The receptor's source is a human donor with ulcerative colitis or Crohn's disease, or a healthy co-twin of an affected twin (not recorded which). The sequenced material came from blood. The gene calls are TRBV5-1 and TRBJ1-4; TCRdb's D call of TRBD1 is untestable without DNA. CDR3 residues: CASSSETAEKLFF.